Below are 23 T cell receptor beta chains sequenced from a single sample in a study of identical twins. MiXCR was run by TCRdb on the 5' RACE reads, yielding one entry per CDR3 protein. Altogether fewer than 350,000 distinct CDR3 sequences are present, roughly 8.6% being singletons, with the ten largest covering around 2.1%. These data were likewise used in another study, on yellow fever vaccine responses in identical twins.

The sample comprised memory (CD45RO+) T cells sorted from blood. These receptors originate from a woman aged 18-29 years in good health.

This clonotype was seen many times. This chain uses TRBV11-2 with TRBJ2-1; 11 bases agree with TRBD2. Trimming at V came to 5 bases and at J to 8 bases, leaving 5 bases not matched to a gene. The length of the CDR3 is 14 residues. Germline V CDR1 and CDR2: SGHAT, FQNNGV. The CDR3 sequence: CASSLAGGGDEQFF. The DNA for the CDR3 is TGTGCCAGCAGCCTAGCGGGGGGAGGGGATGAGCAGTTCTTC.

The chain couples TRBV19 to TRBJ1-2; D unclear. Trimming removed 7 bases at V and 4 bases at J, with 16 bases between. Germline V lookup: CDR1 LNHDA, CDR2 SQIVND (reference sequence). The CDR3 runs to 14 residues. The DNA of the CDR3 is TGTGCCAGTAAGCGGGCCCACTTGGTCTATGGCTACACCTTC. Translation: CASKRAHLVYGYTF.

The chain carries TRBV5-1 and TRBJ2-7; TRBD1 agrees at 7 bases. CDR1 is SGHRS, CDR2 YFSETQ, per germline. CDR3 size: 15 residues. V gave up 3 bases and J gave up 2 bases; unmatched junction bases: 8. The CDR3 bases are TGCGCCAGCAGCTGGGGCCGACAGGGAGCCTACGAGCAGTACTTC. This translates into CASSWGRQGAYEQYF.

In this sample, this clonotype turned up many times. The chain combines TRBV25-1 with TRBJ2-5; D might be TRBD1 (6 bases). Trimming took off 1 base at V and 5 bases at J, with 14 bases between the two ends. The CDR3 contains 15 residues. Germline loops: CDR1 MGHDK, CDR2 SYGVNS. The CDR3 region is CASSESQGLWETQYF. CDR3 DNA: TGTGCCAGCAGTGAATCTCAGGGGCTCTGGGAGACCCAGTACTTC.

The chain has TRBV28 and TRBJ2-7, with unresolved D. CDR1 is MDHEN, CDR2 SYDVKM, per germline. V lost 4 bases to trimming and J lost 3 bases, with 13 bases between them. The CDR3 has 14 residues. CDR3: CASSSPSQYYEQYF. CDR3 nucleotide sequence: TGTGCCAGCAGTTCCCCCAGCCAGTACTACGAGCAGTACTTC.

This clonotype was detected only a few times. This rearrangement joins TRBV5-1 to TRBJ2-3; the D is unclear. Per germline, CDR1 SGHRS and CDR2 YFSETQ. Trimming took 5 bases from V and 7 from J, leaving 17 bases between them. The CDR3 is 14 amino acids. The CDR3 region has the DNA TGCGCCAGCAGACAGCGTCCCGAATGGAATACGCAGTATTTT. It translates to CASRQRPEWNTQYF.

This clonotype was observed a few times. The CDR3 coding sequence is TGTGCCAGCAGCTTAGGGGGTACAGGGGGAAGCTCTGGGGCCAACGTCCTGACTTTC. Translation: CASSLGGTGGSSGANVLTF. The chain links TRBV7-8 to TRBJ2-6; TRBD1 matches 8 bases. CDR1 is SGHVS and CDR2 is FQNEAQ in the germline V gene. Trimming cost V 1 base and J 0 bases; bases outside gene matches: 8. The CDR3 extends over 19 amino acids.

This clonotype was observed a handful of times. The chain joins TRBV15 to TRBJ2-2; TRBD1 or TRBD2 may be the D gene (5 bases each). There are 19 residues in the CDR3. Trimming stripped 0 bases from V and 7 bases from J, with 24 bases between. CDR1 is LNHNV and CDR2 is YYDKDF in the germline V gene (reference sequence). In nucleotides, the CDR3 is TGTGCCACCAGCAGAGAATTCCCCGGGACCCCGGGGATCGACGGGGAGCTGTTTTTT. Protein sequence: CATSREFPGTPGIDGELFF.

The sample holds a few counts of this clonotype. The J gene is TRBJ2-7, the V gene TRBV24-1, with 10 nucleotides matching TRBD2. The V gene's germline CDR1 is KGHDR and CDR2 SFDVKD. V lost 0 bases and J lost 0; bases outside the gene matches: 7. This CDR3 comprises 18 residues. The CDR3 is CATSDLVAGGPSSYEQYV. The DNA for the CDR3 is TGTGCCACCAGTGATTTGGTAGCGGGGGGCCCGAGCTCCTACGAGCAGTACGTC.

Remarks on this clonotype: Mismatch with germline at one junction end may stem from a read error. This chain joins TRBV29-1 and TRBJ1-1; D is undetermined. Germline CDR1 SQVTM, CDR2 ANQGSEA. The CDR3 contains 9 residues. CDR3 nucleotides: TGCAGCGTTGAAGAGGACGGAGGGTTT. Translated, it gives CSVEEDGGF.

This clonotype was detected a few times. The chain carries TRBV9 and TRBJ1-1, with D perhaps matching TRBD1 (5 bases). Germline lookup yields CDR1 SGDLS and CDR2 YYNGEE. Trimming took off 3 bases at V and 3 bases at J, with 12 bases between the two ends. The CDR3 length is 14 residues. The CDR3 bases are TGTGCCAGCAGCGCCCTTCGGGGGGACACTGAAGCTTTCTTT. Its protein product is CASSALRGDTEAFF. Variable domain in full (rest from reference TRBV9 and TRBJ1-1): DSGVTQTPKHLITATGQRVTLRCSPRSGDLSVYWYQQSLDQGLQFLIQYYNGEERAKGNILERFSAQQFPDLHSELNLSSLELGDSALYFCASSALRGDTEAFFGQGTRLTVV.

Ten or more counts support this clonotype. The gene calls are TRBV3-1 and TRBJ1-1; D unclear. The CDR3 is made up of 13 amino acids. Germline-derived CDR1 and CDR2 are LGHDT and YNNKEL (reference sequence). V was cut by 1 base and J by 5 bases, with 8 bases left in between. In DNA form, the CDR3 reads TGTGCCAGCAGCCAAGGGATTTGGACTGAAGCTTTCTTT. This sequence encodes CASSQGIWTEAFF.

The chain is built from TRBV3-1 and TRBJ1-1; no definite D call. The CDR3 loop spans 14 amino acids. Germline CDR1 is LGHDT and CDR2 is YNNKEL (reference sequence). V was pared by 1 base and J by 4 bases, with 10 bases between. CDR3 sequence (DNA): TGTGCCAGCAGCCAAGCGTCGGGAGGCACTGAAGCTTTCTTT. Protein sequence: CASSQASGGTEAFF.

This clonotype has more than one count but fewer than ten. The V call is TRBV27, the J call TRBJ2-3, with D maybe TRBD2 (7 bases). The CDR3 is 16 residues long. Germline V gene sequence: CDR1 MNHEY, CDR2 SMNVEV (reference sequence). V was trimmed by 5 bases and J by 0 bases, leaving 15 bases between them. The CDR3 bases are TGTGCCAGCAGTCCCGGGGGGCAGGGGAGCACAGATACGCAGTATTTT. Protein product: CASSPGGQGSTDTQYF.

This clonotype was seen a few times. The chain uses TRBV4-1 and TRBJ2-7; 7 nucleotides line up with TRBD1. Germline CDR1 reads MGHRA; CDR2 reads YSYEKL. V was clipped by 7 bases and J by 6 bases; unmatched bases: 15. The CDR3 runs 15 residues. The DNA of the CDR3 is TGCGCCAGCACCACCTTGACAGGGATGAATGTCGAGCAGTACTTC. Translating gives CASTTLTGMNVEQYF.

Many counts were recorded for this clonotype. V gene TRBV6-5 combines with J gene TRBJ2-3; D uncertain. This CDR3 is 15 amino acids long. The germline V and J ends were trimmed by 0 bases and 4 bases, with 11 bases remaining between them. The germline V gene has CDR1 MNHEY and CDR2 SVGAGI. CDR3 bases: TGTGCCAGCAGTTACTCGAGTAATCGGCCAGATACGCAGTATTTT. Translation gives CASSYSSNRPDTQYF.

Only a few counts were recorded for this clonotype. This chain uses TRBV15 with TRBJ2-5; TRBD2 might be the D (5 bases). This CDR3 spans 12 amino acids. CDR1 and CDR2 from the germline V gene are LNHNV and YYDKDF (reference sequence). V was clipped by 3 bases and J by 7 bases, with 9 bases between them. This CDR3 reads CATSRVSGTQYF. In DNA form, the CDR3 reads TGTGCCACCAGCAGGGTCAGCGGGACCCAGTACTTC.

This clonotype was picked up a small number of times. In DNA, the CDR3 is TGTGCCAGCTCATTAGACATGAGTGCTGAAGCTTTCTTT. Protein product: CASSLDMSAEAFF. The rearrangement links TRBV18 to TRBJ1-1, with D unclear. Germline-derived CDR1 and CDR2 are KGHSH and LQKENI. CDR3 length: 13 amino acids. V was pared by 5 bases and J by 6 bases, with 13 bases between.

CDR3 in DNA: TGCAGTGCTAGGAAGGGGGCGTATGGCTACACCTTC. Translation: CSARKGAYGYTF. This chain links TRBV20-1 with TRBJ1-2; 7 bases match TRBD1. The trim removed 3 bases at V and 5 bases at J, leaving 3 bases unmatched. The length of the CDR3 is 12 residues. Per the germline V gene, CDR1 is DFQATT and CDR2 is SNEGSKA (reference sequence).

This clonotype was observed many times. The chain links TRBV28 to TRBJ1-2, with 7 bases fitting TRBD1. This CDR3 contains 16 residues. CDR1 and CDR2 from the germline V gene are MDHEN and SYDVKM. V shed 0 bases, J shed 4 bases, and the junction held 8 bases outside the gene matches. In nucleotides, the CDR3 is TGTGCCAGCAGTTTATGGGCCGTACGGACAGGCTATGGCTACACCTTC. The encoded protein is CASSLWAVRTGYGYTF.

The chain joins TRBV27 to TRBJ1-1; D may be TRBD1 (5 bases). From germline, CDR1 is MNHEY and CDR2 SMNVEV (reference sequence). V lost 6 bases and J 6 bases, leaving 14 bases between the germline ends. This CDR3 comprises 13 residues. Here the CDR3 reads CASRLRGKPEAFF. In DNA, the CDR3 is TGTGCCAGCAGACTACGGGGGAAGCCTGAAGCTTTCTTT.

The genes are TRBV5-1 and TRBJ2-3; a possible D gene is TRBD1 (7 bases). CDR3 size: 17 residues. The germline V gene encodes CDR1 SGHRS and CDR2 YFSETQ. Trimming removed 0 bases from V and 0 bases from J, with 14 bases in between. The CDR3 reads CASSLGGRGTSTDTQYF. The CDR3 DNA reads TGCGCCAGCAGCTTGGGAGGCAGGGGGACTAGCACAGATACGCAGTATTTT.

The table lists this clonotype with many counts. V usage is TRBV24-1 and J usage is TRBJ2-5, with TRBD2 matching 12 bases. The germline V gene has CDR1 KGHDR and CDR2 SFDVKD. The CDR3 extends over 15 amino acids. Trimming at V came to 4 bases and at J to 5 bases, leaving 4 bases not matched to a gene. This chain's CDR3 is CATSEAGTSGETQYF. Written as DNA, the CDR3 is TGTGCCACCAGTGAGGCCGGGACTAGCGGGGAGACCCAGTACTTC.